This TCR beta chain was captured in a study of early T cells in non-severe SARS-CoV-2 infection. Study overall: With bulk RNA from unsorted whole blood as input, sequencing yielded unpaired chains.

This clonotype was counted ten times or more. What it binds is not known. Between the trimmed V and J ends, which lost 6 bases and 8 bases, there was a span of 17 bases. Germline lookup yields CDR1 LNHDA and CDR2 SQIVND (reference sequence). CDR3 length equals 14 residues. Whole-study findings and limits: Sequences matched to VDJdb favored anti-spike CD8 responses, while private and CD4 specificities were missed.

Unique molecular identifiers were attached to individual cDNA molecules. Each CDR3 protein is one row after TCRdb ran MiXCR on the 5' RACE reads. This table holds roughly 25,000 distinct CDR3 sequences, 4.5% to 5.5% found once. The receptor's source is an adult who was a healthcare worker with PCR-confirmed SARS-CoV-2 infection or an uninfected control (not recorded which). J is TRBJ2-1 and V is TRBV19; a weak D match, TRBD1 (6 bases). Input material: whole blood. The CDR3 protein is CASRPRTARDEQFF. The CDR3 nucleotides are TGTGCCAGTAGGCCAAGGACAGCTAGGGATGAGCAGTTCTTC.